This TCR beta chain was sequenced in a study of human T cells and chemical hapten exposure. Study context: Small differences in pooled library volume mainly drove the variation in TCR yields per sample.

The germline gives CDR1 DFQATT, CDR2 SNEGSKA (reference sequence). The V end was cut by 0 bases, the J end by 6 bases, with 21 bases between. The CDR3 is 16 residues long. Stated time point: healthy volunteer bleed at 2 weeks. The authors' total RNA extraction used unfractionated whole blood. This clonotype was seen ten or more times. TCRdb itself ran the RACE reads through MiXCR, one entry per CDR3 protein. The table lists approximately 33,000 distinct CDR3 sequences, 7.4% of them singletons. This TCR came from a human donor in good health. Some clones in this sample may be carry-over from other donors' samples. The chain combines TRBV20-1 with TRBJ2-7; D might be TRBD1 or TRBD2, each matching 5 bases. The sequencing sample was made of whole blood. CDR3 residues: CSARDFLSGLGREQYF. The CDR3 DNA reads as TGCAGTGCTAGAGATTTTCTATCGGGGCTCGGGCGCGAGCAGTACTTC.